This T cell receptor (beta chain) was captured by sequencing in a study of cytomegalovirus exposure and HLA in healthy donors. Overall study findings and caveats: CMV antigen specificity was confirmed in vitro for a few CMV-associated chains. Cytomegalovirus-associated TCR beta chains were listed, numbering 150 to 200.

Profiling relied on immunoSEQ multiplex PCR, and the TCRdb table lists in-frame clones only, not all of them. The data contain some 68,000 clones, around 96% of them seen just once; the ten biggest clones take up under 1.5%. About this clone: Antigen: not known.

This CDR3 is 14 amino acids long. Germline lookup yields CDR1 SGHTA and CDR2 FQGNSA. The V end was cut by 4 bases, the J end by 3 bases, with 11 bases between. The chain links TRBV7-2 to TRBJ2-3; TRBD2 is a possible D gene (5 bases). Sequencing input: PBMCs. The clonotype was recovered from a man younger than 35 in good health and CMV-seropositive. This CDR3 is CASSYSPGTDTQYF. The CDR3 nucleotides read TGTGCCAGCAGCTATTCCCCGGGGACAGATACGCAGTATTTT.